Listed here are 20 T cell receptor beta chains from one sample, sequenced in a study of breast tumors, draining lymph nodes, adjacent tissues. TCRdb fed the multiplex PCR reads into MiXCR, producing one record per CDR3 protein. This table has roughly 260,000 distinct CDR3 sequences, roughly 30% appearing once. Breast cancer patients provided tissue from their axillary draining lymph nodes. Sequencing input: axillary lymph node tissue. The receptors originated from a female donor with breast cancer. Some clones in this sample may be carry-over from other donors' samples.

Worth noting for this clonotype: Given a much more abundant clone one base away, this may be a read error. The V and J genes are TRBV11-2 and TRBJ2-7, with D possibly being TRBD1 or TRBD2 (5 bases each). This CDR3 is 14 amino acids long. V lost 7 bases to trimming and J lost 4 bases, with 17 bases between them. Germline V gives CDR1 SGHAT, CDR2 FQNNGV. CDR3 DNA: TGTGCCAGCAACACAACCGGGACGATTTACGAGCAGTACTTC. Protein: CASNTTGTIYEQYF. Full variable domain (remainder filled in from reference TRBV11-2 and TRBJ2-7): EAGVAQSPRYKIIEKRQSVAFWCNPISGHATLYWYQQILGQGPKLLIQFQNNGVVDDSQLPKDRFSAERLKGVDSTLKIQPAKLEDSAVYLCASNTTGTIYEQYFGPGTRLTVT.

The chain links TRBV30 to TRBJ2-5, with 8 bases aligning to TRBD1. Germline CDR1 reads GTSNPN; CDR2 reads SVGIG (reference sequence). CDR3 length: 15 residues. Germline trimming cut 0 bases from V and 4 bases from J; bases unmatched to any gene: 7. CDR3 region: CAWSVDRGYGETQYF. CDR3 DNA sequence: TGTGCCTGGAGTGTCGACAGGGGCTACGGAGAGACCCAGTACTTC.

The sample holds many counts of this clonotype. This CDR3 reads CASSLGGIQETQYF. Written as DNA, the CDR3 is TGTGCCAGCAGCTTGGGGGGGATCCAAGAGACCCAGTACTTC. The chain has TRBV7-9 and TRBJ2-5; 7 bases align to TRBD2. The CDR3 covers 14 residues. With 3 bases clipped from V and 1 base from J, the junction kept 2 bases outside the gene matches. CDR1 is SEHNR and CDR2 is FQNEAQ in the germline V gene (reference sequence).

In regard to this clonotype: At one end, the junction sequence differs from germline, possibly due to a read error. V gene TRBV9 combines with J gene TRBJ1-6, with D possibly matching TRBD1 (6 bases). Germline assignment: CDR1 SGDLS and CDR2 YYNGEE. The CDR3 has 15 amino acids. The CDR3 spells CASSPVTGANSPPHF. The DNA for the CDR3 is TGTGCCAGCAGCCCGGTGACAGGCGCTAATTCACCCCCCCACTTT.

This clonotype has ten or more counts. The chain carries TRBV4-2 and TRBJ2-3; perhaps TRBD2 as D (6 bases). V gave up 4 bases and J gave up 2 bases, with 13 bases separating them. The CDR3 has 15 amino acids. Germline CDR1 LGHNA, CDR2 YNFKEQ. The CDR3 nucleotides read TGTGCCAGCAGCCCCAGGGCGGGAAACACAGATACGCAGTATTTT. Its protein product is CASSPRAGNTDTQYF.

This clonotype was recorded at least ten times. The chain employs TRBV7-9 and TRBJ2-1; TRBD1 aligns across 10 bases. Germline V gene lookup returns CDR1 SEHNR and CDR2 FQNEAQ (reference sequence). The CDR3 sequence is 15 residues long. The V and J ends lost 5 bases and 2 bases, in that order; junction bases with no gene match: 3. This CDR3 is CASSRQGAAYNEQFF. In DNA, the CDR3 is TGTGCCAGCAGCCGACAGGGGGCGGCCTACAATGAGCAGTTCTTC.

This clonotype was detected many times. The genes are TRBV19 and TRBJ2-3, with 8 positions matching TRBD2. CDR3 size: 17 residues. The J segment lost 7 bases and the V segment lost 0 bases, leaving 12 bases of the junction unmatched. Germline V gives CDR1 LNHDA, CDR2 SQIVND (reference sequence). CDR3: CASSIDLKREYAHTQYF. The CDR3 nucleotides are TGTGCCAGTAGTATAGATCTAAAGCGGGAGTATGCACATACGCAGTATTTT.

The table lists this clonotype with many counts. J is TRBJ2-7 and V is TRBV7-9; a possible D gene is TRBD1 (5 bases). This CDR3 is 13 amino acids long. V dropped 7 bases and J dropped 3 bases, with 13 bases sitting between them. Germline-derived CDR1 and CDR2 are SEHNR and FQNEAQ (reference sequence). CDR3 sequence: CASTHSTDYEQYF. Written as DNA, the CDR3 is TGTGCCAGCACCCACTCGACAGACTACGAGCAGTACTTC.

This clonotype was detected only a few times. This may be a read error, as it is one base from a much larger clone. The V call is TRBV5-5, the J call TRBJ1-4, with no clear D. Trimming cost V 4 bases and J 1 base, with 14 bases left between them. This CDR3 spans 16 amino acids. The V gene's germline CDR1 is SGHKS and CDR2 YYEKEE (reference sequence). The CDR3 loop reads CASSLRGARTNEKLFF. CDR3 in DNA: TGTGCCAGCAGCCTCCGGGGAGCCAGAACTAATGAAAAACTGTTTTTT.

Remarks on this clonotype: One junction end disagrees with the germline gene, perhaps due to a read error. The chain joins TRBV25-1 to TRBJ1-4; D might be TRBD1 (6 bases). The CDR3 covers 15 residues. CDR1 and CDR2 (germline): MGHDK, SYGVNS. The CDR3 nucleotides read TGTGCCAGCAGTGGATATGAGACAGGAGGTGAAAGACTGTTTTTT. Amino acid sequence: CASSGYETGGERLFF.

There are many counts of this clonotype. The rearrangement links TRBV6-6 to TRBJ2-7, with 8 bases lining up with TRBD1. V lost 11 bases and J lost 3; bases outside the gene matches: 12. Germline values: CDR1 MNHNY, CDR2 SVGAGI (reference sequence). The CDR3 runs to 14 residues. The CDR3 here is CASTPGQGSYEQYF. The CDR3 DNA sequence: TGTGCCTCAACTCCCGGACAGGGTAGCTACGAGCAGTACTTC.

V is TRBV5-4 and J is TRBJ2-7; 7 bases match TRBD2. This CDR3 is built from 15 residues. V lost 4 bases and J lost 6; bases outside the gene matches: 13. In germline, CDR1 is SGHNT, CDR2 YYREEE (reference sequence). As DNA, the CDR3 is TGTGCCAGCAGCCCCGGGACTACCGGGAGTCGCGAGCAGTACTTC. It codes for CASSPGTTGSREQYF.

This clonotype was seen at least ten times. This chain connects TRBV12-3 or TRBV12-4 to TRBJ2-1; either TRBD1 or TRBD2 may supply D (5 bases each). The length of the CDR3 is 15 residues. Trimming left V 4 bases short and J 0 bases short, with 10 bases between. The CDR3 sequence: CASSWDHSSYNEQFF. DNA of the CDR3: TGTGCCAGCAGTTGGGACCACAGCTCCTACAATGAGCAGTTCTTC.

This clonotype was seen at least ten times. V gene TRBV6-5 combines with J gene TRBJ2-6, with 7 nucleotides matching TRBD1. The CDR3 is made up of 16 amino acids. Germline trimming cut 5 bases from V and 2 bases from J; bases unmatched to any gene: 6. Germline values: CDR1 MNHEY, CDR2 SVGAGI. CDR3 protein: CASSVDRIAGANVLTF. The DNA for the CDR3 is TGTGCCAGCAGTGTGGACAGGATAGCTGGGGCCAACGTCCTGACTTTC.

This clonotype was observed a few times. The chain couples TRBV7-2 to TRBJ1-1; TRBD1 aligns across 7 bases. The CDR3 runs 14 residues. Trimming took 4 bases from V and 10 from J; bases not matched to a gene: 12. In germline, CDR1 is SGHTA, CDR2 FQGNSA. DNA of the CDR3: TGTGCCAGCAGCTGGGACAGTACTAGCGAGGGAGCTTTCTTT. It codes for CASSWDSTSEGAFF.

As to this clonotype: This clone may be a read error of a much larger clone one base away. The genes are TRBV20-1 and TRBJ2-7; 10 bases match TRBD2. Germline V gives CDR1 DFQATT, CDR2 SNEGSKA (reference sequence). Trimming at V came to 6 bases and at J to 7 bases, leaving 15 bases not matched to a gene. The CDR3 runs 15 residues. CDR3 bases: TGCAGTGCCCTGGAGAGGACTAGCGGCCGACGGGAGCAGTACTTC. It codes for CSALERTSGRREQYF.

Details on this clonotype: One base away lies a much larger clone, so this may be a sequencing read error. The genes are TRBV4-1 and TRBJ2-1; perhaps D is TRBD1 or TRBD2 (6 bases each). The germline V gene has CDR1 MGHRA and CDR2 YSYEKL. The length of the CDR3 is 16 residues. CDR3 bases: TGCGCCAGCAGCCAAGTAGGGGGGCTCTCCTACAATGAGCAGCTCTTC. Residues: CASSQVGGLSYNEQLF.

This clonotype was observed many times. V usage is TRBV6-2 or TRBV6-3 and J usage is TRBJ2-5; no clear D gene. V shed 2 bases and J shed 6 bases, with 4 bases lying between them. The CDR3 totals 11 residues. Germline loops: CDR1 MNHEY, CDR2 SVGEGT. CDR3 DNA sequence: TGTGCCAGCAGTTACGCTCAGACCCAGTACTTC. Translating gives CASSYAQTQYF.

This clonotype was seen many times. The chain couples TRBV10-1 to TRBJ2-2; D is perhaps TRBD1 (6 bases). The V gene lost 1 base and the J gene lost 2 bases, with 11 bases spanning the gap. The CDR3 extends over 16 amino acids. From germline, CDR1 is WNHNN and CDR2 SYGVQD (reference sequence). CDR3 nucleotide sequence: TGCGCCAGCAGTGAGTGGGGGACACTTAACACCGGGGAGCTGTTTTTT. It translates to CASSEWGTLNTGELFF.

This clonotype was counted many times. The chain is built from TRBV19 and TRBJ1-4; no reliable D call. The CDR3 covers 15 residues. CDR1 and CDR2 from the germline V gene are LNHDA and SQIVND (reference sequence). V gave up 4 bases and J gave up 0 bases, with 9 bases separating them. CDR3 nucleotide sequence: TGTGCCAGTAGTACCCGTCTTGCAACTAATGAAAAACTGTTTTTT. The encoded protein is CASSTRLATNEKLFF.